Each of the 18 T cell receptor beta chains below was sequenced from the same sample in a study of cytomegalovirus exposure and HLA in healthy donors (dated by TCRdb to between 2016 and 2019). Libraries were made using the immunoSEQ multiplex PCR assay. TCRdb's version of the immuneACCESS table is confined to in-frame rearrangements and falls short of the full clone set. An unresolved V gene accounts for under half of the shortfall where checked; the remainder is of unknown origin. Across this sample there are 150,000 to 200,000 clones, with 91% seen only once. The ten biggest clones cover 3% to 3.5% of the sample. The sequenced sample consisted of PBMCs. These receptors were obtained from a woman under 30 in good health and CMV-seropositive.

The V and J genes are TRBV7-6 and TRBJ2-1, with D perhaps TRBD2 (6 bases). Germline values: CDR1 SGHVS, CDR2 FNYEAQ. The CDR3 consists of 14 residues. Trimming took off 5 bases at V and 10 bases at J, with 18 bases between the two ends. CDR3 DNA sequence: TGTGCCAGCAGCCCCTTGGCGGGGAGAGGGGAGCAGTTCTTC. It yields the protein CASSPLAGRGEQFF.

This chain joins TRBV27 and TRBJ2-3, with a possible D match to TRBD1 (6 bases). The germline V gene encodes CDR1 MNHEY and CDR2 SMNVEV (reference sequence). Trimming cost V 3 bases and J 2 bases, with 9 bases left between them. The CDR3 loop spans 14 amino acids. The CDR3 loop reads CASSFNRATDTQYF. The CDR3 DNA reads TGTGCCAGCAGTTTCAACAGGGCCACAGATACGCAGTATTTT.

This chain connects TRBV7-2 to TRBJ2-1, with TRBD2 matching 8 bases. The CDR3 sequence is 15 residues long. Trimming cost V 4 bases and J 2 bases; bases outside gene matches: 4. Germline loops: CDR1 SGHTA, CDR2 FQGNSA. The CDR3 loop is CASSYTSGTYNEQFF. CDR3 bases: TGTGCCAGCAGCTATACTAGCGGCACCTACAATGAGCAGTTCTTC.

The chain has TRBV27 and TRBJ2-5, with TRBD1 matching over 9 bases. The CDR3 has 15 amino acids. CDR1 is MNHEY and CDR2 is SMNVEV in the germline V gene (reference sequence). The trim removed 8 bases at V and 5 bases at J, leaving 12 bases unmatched. CDR3 in amino acids: CASRWGQGVGETQYF. The CDR3 DNA is TGTGCCAGCCGCTGGGGACAGGGCGTAGGGGAGACCCAGTACTTC.

This clone has just one count. This rearrangement joins TRBV11-2 to TRBJ2-3; the D gene is possibly TRBD2 (6 bases). Germline lookup yields CDR1 SGHAT and CDR2 FQNNGV. CDR3 length: 14 residues. Trimming left V 7 bases short and J 0 bases short, with 11 bases between. CDR3 loop: CASTRRASTDTQYF. The CDR3 nucleotides are TGTGCCAGCACCCGGAGGGCCAGCACAGATACGCAGTATTTT.

This CDR3 is CASSRKTSGGDEQYF. The CDR3 DNA sequence: TGCGCCAGCAGCAGGAAGACTAGCGGGGGGGACGAGCAGTACTTC. The rearrangement links TRBV5-1 to TRBJ2-7; 14 nucleotides match TRBD2. V lost 4 bases to trimming and J lost 5 bases; unmatched junction nucleotides: 5. Per the germline V gene, CDR1 is SGHRS and CDR2 is YFSETQ. The CDR3 sequence is 15 residues long.

Of note for this clone: The sample holds other DNA sequences that translate to the same CDR3. V usage is TRBV7-2 and J usage is TRBJ2-3, with 10 bases lining up with TRBD2. With V trimmed by 4 bases and J by 0 bases, 4 bases remained unmatched. This CDR3 spans 16 amino acids. From germline, CDR1 is SGHTA and CDR2 FQGNSA. The chain's CDR3 is CASSSQAGGSTDTQYF. As DNA, the CDR3 is TGTGCCAGCAGCTCTCAAGCGGGGGGGAGCACAGATACGCAGTATTTT.

This chain joins TRBV19 and TRBJ2-5; 7 bases map to TRBD2. V dropped 3 bases and J dropped 5; count of bases not matched to a gene: 12. The germline gives CDR1 LNHDA, CDR2 SQIVND (reference sequence). The CDR3 is 16 residues long. Here the CDR3 reads CASSMDGRVFAETQYF. In nucleotides, the CDR3 is TGTGCCAGTAGTATGGATGGGAGGGTGTTTGCGGAGACCCAGTACTTC. The complete variable domain, with remaining parts taken from reference TRBV19 and TRBJ2-5, reads DGGITQSPKYLFRKEGQNVTLSCEQNLNHDAMYWYRQDPGQGLRLIYYSQIVNDFQKGDIAEGYSVSREKKESFPLTVTSAQKNPTAFYLCASSMDGRVFAETQYFGPGTRLLVL.

The V gene is TRBV4-2, the J gene TRBJ2-3; 8 bases are shared with TRBD2. CDR3 size: 16 residues. CDR1 and CDR2 (germline): LGHNA, YNFKEQ. V gave up 3 bases and J gave up 1 base; unmatched junction bases: 6. DNA of the CDR3: TGTGCCAGCAGCCATGTGGGACTAGGGGGCACAGATACGCAGTATTTT. Translating it yields CASSHVGLGGTDTQYF.

The chain couples TRBV18 to TRBJ1-1, with TRBD1 matching over 7 bases. This CDR3 region has 16 residues. V trimming: 3 bases; J trimming: 0 bases; junction bases outside the gene matches: 7. Germline V gene data show CDR1 as KGHSH and CDR2 as LQKENI. The CDR3 spells CASSPGQGVLNTEAFF. DNA for the CDR3: TGTGCCAGCTCACCGGGCCAGGGGGTATTGAACACTGAAGCTTTCTTT.

In this sample, this clone turned up once. V gene TRBV9 combines with J gene TRBJ1-2; 9 bases fit TRBD1. V lost 0 bases to trimming and J lost 8 bases; unmatched junction nucleotides: 14. CDR1 and CDR2 (germline): SGDLS, YYNGEE. There are 17 residues in the CDR3. The CDR3 DNA reads as TGTGCCAGCAGCGTAGCACCATCAGGGGGACAGGGATTGGGCTACACCTTC. Translated, it gives CASSVAPSGGQGLGYTF. Full variable domain (outside the CDR3, taken from reference TRBV9 and TRBJ1-2): DSGVTQTPKHLITATGQRVTLRCSPRSGDLSVYWYQQSLDQGLQFLIQYYNGEERAKGNILERFSAQQFPDLHSELNLSSLELGDSALYFCASSVAPSGGQGLGYTFGSGTRLTVV.

The CDR3 sequence: CASSSLAGVSAEAFF. CDR3 nucleotides: TGTGCCAGCAGCTCCCTAGCAGGGGTGTCCGCTGAAGCTTTCTTT. The J gene is TRBJ1-1, the V gene TRBV11-2, with D maybe TRBD1 (6 bases). The CDR3 loop spans 15 amino acids. V lost 4 bases and J lost 6, with 18 bases in between. Germline CDR1 SGHAT, CDR2 FQNNGV. The full variable domain, with the rest looked up from reference TRBV11-2 and TRBJ1-1, is EAGVAQSPRYKIIEKRQSVAFWCNPISGHATLYWYQQILGQGPKLLIQFQNNGVVDDSQLPKDRFSAERLKGVDSTLKIQPAKLEDSAVYLCASSSLAGVSAEAFFGQGTRLTVV.

This sequence joins TRBV28 and TRBJ2-7, with D maybe TRBD2 (7 bases). This CDR3 has 16 amino acids. V gave up 7 bases and J gave up 7 bases, with 26 bases separating them. The V gene's germline CDR1 is MDHEN and CDR2 SYDVKM. Here the CDR3 DNA reads TGTGCCAGCAACCAATGGGGGGCTAGCGGCGATTTGGAGCAGTACTTC. Amino acid sequence: CASNQWGASGDLEQYF.

This clone was picked up one time. The V and J genes are TRBV15 and TRBJ1-1; TRBD1 might be the D (5 bases). Between the trimmed V and J ends, which lost 0 bases and 1 base, there was a span of 6 bases. Germline CDR1 LNHNV, CDR2 YYDKDF (reference sequence). The CDR3 has 14 residues. In nucleotides, the CDR3 is TGTGCCACCAGCAGAGATGGGGCGAACACTGAAGCTTTCTTT. Protein: CATSRDGANTEAFF.

The chain links TRBV19 to TRBJ2-7, with a weak D call TRBD1 (5 bases). CDR3 length: 14 residues. The germline CDR1 and CDR2 sequences are LNHDA and SQIVND (reference sequence). V was cut by 5 bases and J by 3 bases, with 14 bases left in between. The CDR3 is CASSPATEYYEQYF. As DNA, the CDR3 is TGTGCCAGTAGTCCCGCGACAGAATACTACGAGCAGTACTTC.

This clone is a singleton in its sample. V gene TRBV4-3 combines with J gene TRBJ1-1; D possibly corresponds to TRBD1 (6 bases). Trimming stripped 2 bases from V and 1 base from J, with 11 bases between. The CDR3 totals 15 residues. CDR1 is LGHNA, CDR2 YSLEER, per germline. For the CDR3, the DNA is TGCGCCAGCAGCCAATCGGGGGGGCCGAACACTGAAGCTTTCTTT. It translates to CASSQSGGPNTEAFF.

The J gene is TRBJ1-3, the V gene TRBV4-1; 7 positions match TRBD1. V was pared by 0 bases and J by 3 bases, with 14 bases of the junction left unmatched. Per germline, CDR1 MGHRA and CDR2 YSYEKL. The CDR3 is 19 residues long. The chain's CDR3 is CASSQDVGETGRCGNTIYF. DNA for the CDR3: TGCGCCAGCAGCCAAGATGTGGGGGAGACAGGGCGGTGTGGAAACACCATATATTTT.

The J gene is TRBJ1-3, the V gene TRBV5-8, with 9 bases identical to TRBD1. Trimming took 3 bases from V and 2 from J; bases not matched to a gene: 6. CDR1 is SGHTS and CDR2 is YDEGEE in the germline V gene. This CDR3 contains 16 residues. DNA for the CDR3: TGTGCCAGCAGCTACAGGGGGCTGGAGACTGGAAACACCATATATTTT. This encodes CASSYRGLETGNTIYF.